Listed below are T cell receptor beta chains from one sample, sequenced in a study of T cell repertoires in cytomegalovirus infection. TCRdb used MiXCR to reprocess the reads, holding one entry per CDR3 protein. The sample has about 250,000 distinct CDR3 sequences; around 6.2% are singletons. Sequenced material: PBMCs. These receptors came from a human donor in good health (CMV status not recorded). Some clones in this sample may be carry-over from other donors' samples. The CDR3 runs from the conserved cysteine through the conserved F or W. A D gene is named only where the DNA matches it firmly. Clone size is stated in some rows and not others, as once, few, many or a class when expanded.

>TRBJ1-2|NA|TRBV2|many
CASSAMTGANYGYTF
TGTGCCAGCAGCGCTATGACTGGAGCTAACTATGGCTACACCTTC
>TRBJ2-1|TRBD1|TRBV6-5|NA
CASSLTGTGLNEQFF
TGTGCCAGCAGTCTCACAGGGACAGGGCTCAATGAGCAGTTCTTC
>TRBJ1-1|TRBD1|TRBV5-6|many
CASSFSGGQGSAADTEAFF
TGTGCCAGCAGCTTTTCAGGGGGACAGGGATCAGCAGCGGACACTGAAGCTTTCTTT
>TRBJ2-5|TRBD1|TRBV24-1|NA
CATSDGAGTGLQETQYF
TGTGCCACCAGTGATGGTGCCGGGACAGGGCTCCAAGAGACCCAGTACTTC
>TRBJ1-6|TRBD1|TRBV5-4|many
CASSGTGALVGSPLHF
TGTGCCAGCAGCGGAACAGGGGCCTTGGTTGGATCACCCCTCCACTTT
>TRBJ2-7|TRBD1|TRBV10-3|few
CAIAGTGLYEQYF
TGTGCCATCGCCGGGACAGGGTTATACGAGCAGTACTTC
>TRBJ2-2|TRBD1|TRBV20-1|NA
CSATQGAGTGELFF
TGCAGTGCTACCCAGGGGGCCGGGACCGGGGAGCTGTTTTTT
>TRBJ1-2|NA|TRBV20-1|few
CSARGGTGYTF
TGCAGTGCTCGCGGGGGAACTGGCTACACCTTC
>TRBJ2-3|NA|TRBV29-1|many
CSAEGGNTDTQYF
TGCAGCGCCGAGGGGGGTAACACAGATACGCAGTATTTT
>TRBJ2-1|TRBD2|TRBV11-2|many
CASSLGLAGVYNEQFF
TGTGCCAGCAGCTTAGGCCTAGCGGGGGTGTACAATGAGCAGTTCTTC
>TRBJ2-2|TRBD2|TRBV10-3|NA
CAISEFPGLAGGTNTGELFF
TGTGCCATCAGTGAGTTTCCGGGACTAGCGGGGGGCACGAACACCGGGGAGCTGTTTTTT
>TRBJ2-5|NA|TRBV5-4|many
CASSLVDSQETQYF
TGTGCCAGCAGCTTAGTCGACAGCCAAGAGACCCAGTACTTC
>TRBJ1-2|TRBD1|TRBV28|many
CASSSGQANYGYTF
TGTGCCAGCAGTTCCGGACAGGCTAACTATGGCTACACCTTC
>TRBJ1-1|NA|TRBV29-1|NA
CSVEGGWTEAFF
TGCAGCGTTGAAGGGGGATGGACTGAAGCTTTCTTT
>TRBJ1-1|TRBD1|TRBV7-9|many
CASSYNHRGKRAEAFF
TGTGCCAGCAGCTACAACCACAGGGGTAAGAGGGCTGAAGCTTTCTTT
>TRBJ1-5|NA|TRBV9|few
CASSPTGVSNQPQHF
TGTGCCAGCAGCCCAACGGGAGTTAGCAATCAGCCCCAGCATTTT
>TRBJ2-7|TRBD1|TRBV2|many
CASSQTGGSYPAEQYF
TGTGCCAGCAGTCAGACAGGGGGCTCTTACCCCGCCGAGCAGTACTTC
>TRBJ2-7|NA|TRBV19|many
CASSKPTGTFYEQYF
TGTGCCAGTAGTAAACCGACAGGCACCTTCTACGAGCAGTACTTC
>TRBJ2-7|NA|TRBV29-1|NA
CSVHRGWGDEQYF
TGCAGCGTTCATAGGGGCTGGGGCGACGAGCAGTACTTC
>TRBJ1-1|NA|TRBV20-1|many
CSARGPTSMNTEAFF
TGCAGTGCTAGAGGCCCCACAAGCATGAACACTGAAGCTTTCTTT
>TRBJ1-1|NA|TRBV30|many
CAWIFPGTGTEAFF
TGTGCCTGGATTTTTCCCGGGACCGGCACTGAAGCTTTCTTT
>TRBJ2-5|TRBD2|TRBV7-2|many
CASSLELAGPGETQYF
TGTGCCAGCAGCTTAGAACTAGCGGGGCCTGGGGAGACCCAGTACTTC
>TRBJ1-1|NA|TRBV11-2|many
CASSLDVEEAFF
TGTGCCAGCAGCTTAGACGTGGAAGAAGCTTTCTTT
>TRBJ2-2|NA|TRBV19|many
CASGPNTGELFF
TGTGCCAGCGGGCCGAACACCGGGGAGCTGTTTTTT
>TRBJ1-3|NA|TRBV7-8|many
CASSQRGGDGNTIYF
TGTGCCAGCAGCCAACGTGGCGGGGATGGAAACACCATATATTTT
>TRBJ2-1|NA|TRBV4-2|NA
CASSPVTGVEQFF
TGTGCCAGCAGTCCCGTCACGGGGGTCGAGCAGTTCTTC
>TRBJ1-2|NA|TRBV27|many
CASSLKTQGPEGYTF
TGTGCCAGCAGTTTGAAAACGCAGGGGCCGGAGGGCTACACCTTC
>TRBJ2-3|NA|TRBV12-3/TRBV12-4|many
CASSLGLWDTQYF
TGTGCCAGCAGTTTGGGACTCTGGGACACGCAGTATTTT
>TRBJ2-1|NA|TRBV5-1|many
CASSRKTGTESYNEQFF
TGCGCCAGCAGCCGAAAGACTGGGACGGAATCCTACAATGAGCAGTTCTTC
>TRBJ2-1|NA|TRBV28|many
CASSRGFGHEQFF
TGTGCCAGCAGCCGGGGTTTCGGTCATGAGCAGTTCTTC
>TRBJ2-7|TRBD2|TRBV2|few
CASGTSGYEQYF
TGTGCCAGCGGGACTAGCGGCTACGAGCAGTACTTC
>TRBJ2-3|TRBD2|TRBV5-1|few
CASSLLAGPPDTQYF
TGCGCCAGCAGCTTGCTAGCGGGGCCCCCAGATACGCAGTATTTT
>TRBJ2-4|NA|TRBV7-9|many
CASSLGSYNIQYF
TGTGCCAGCAGCTTAGGGTCCTATAACATTCAGTACTTC
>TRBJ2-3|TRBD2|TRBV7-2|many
CASSLGAGGGTDTQYF
TGTGCCAGCAGCTTAGGGGCGGGGGGAGGCACAGATACGCAGTATTTT
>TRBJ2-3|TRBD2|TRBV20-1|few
CSAKGLAGTDTQYF
TGCAGTGCCAAGGGACTAGCGGGGACAGATACGCAGTATTTT
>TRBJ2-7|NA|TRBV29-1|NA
CSVKRDREQYF
TGCAGCGTGAAGAGGGATCGCGAGCAGTACTTC
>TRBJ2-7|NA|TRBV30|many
CACPGRSYEQYF
TGTGCCTGCCCGGGACGGTCCTACGAGCAGTACTTC
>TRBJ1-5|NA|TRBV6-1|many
CASSGGRTAKEPQHF
TGTGCCAGCAGTGGCGGGCGGACGGCCAAGGAGCCCCAGCATTTT
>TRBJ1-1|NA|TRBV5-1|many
CASSLGQSGGEAFF
TGCGCCAGCAGCCTCGGACAGAGTGGGGGTGAAGCTTTCTTT
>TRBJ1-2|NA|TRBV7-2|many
CASSFGDSNYGYTF
TGTGCCAGCAGCTTCGGTGACAGTAACTATGGCTACACCTTC
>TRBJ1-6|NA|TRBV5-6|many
CASSLASGQTGSPLHF
TGTGCCAGCAGCTTGGCTAGCGGCCAGACCGGTTCACCCCTCCACTTT
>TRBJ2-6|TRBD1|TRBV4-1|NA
CASSLGTGGRSGDNVLTF
TGCGCCAGCAGCCTAGGGACAGGGGGCCGCTCTGGGGACAACGTCCTGACTTTC
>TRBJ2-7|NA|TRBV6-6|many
CASSSQGEQYF
TGTGCCAGCAGTTCCCAGGGCGAGCAGTACTTC
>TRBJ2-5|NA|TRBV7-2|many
CASSLVGLRGGSPETQYF
TGTGCCAGCAGCTTAGTGGGACTGAGGGGGGGCTCTCCGGAGACCCAGTACTTC
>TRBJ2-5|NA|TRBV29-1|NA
CSVEGESRKTQYF
TGCAGCGTTGAAGGTGAAAGTCGGAAGACCCAGTACTTC
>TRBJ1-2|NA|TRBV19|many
CASSPRQVYGYTF
TGTGCCAGTAGTCCTCGACAGGTATATGGCTACACCTTC
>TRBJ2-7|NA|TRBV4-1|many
CASSLIGDSYEQYF
TGCGCCAGCAGCCTTATTGGGGACTCCTACGAGCAGTACTTC
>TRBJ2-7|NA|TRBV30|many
CAWSMGRSSYEQYF
TGTGCCTGGAGTATGGGTCGGAGCTCCTACGAGCAGTACTTC
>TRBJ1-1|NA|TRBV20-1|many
CSARDPRGKFTEAFF
TGCAGTGCTAGAGATCCAAGAGGGAAATTCACTGAAGCTTTCTTT
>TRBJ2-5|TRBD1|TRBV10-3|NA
CAISEATGERAQYF
TGTGCCATCAGTGAGGCGACAGGGGAGAGGGCCCAGTACTTC
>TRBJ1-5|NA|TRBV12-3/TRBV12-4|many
CASSFGEGFQPQHF
TGTGCCAGCAGTTTCGGGGAGGGATTTCAGCCCCAGCATTTT
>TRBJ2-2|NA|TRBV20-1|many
CSVWENTGELFF
TGCAGTGTGTGGGAGAACACCGGGGAGCTGTTTTTT
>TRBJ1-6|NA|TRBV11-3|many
CASSSERNSPLHF
TGTGCCAGCAGTTCGGAGCGAAATTCACCCCTCCACTTT
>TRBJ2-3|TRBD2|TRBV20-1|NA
CSARGTSGFTDTQYF
TGCAGTGCTAGAGGGACTAGCGGATTCACAGATACGCAGTATTTT
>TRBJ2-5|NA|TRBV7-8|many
CASSLNQETQYF
TGTGCCAGCAGCTTAAATCAGGAGACCCAGTACTTC